This TCR beta chain was sequenced during a study of T cell changes during pregnancy in multiple sclerosis. Between the trimmed V and J ends, which lost 5 bases and 3 bases, there was a span of 13 bases. The CDR3 is 14 residues long. The germline gives CDR1 MNHEY, CDR2 SVGAGI. The assay was immunoSEQ multiplex PCR, and TCRdb's table has in-frame clones only and misses some. The table includes about 73,000 clones, over 85% detected once. This sample comprised peripheral blood, obtained in the second trimester of pregnancy. The origin of this receptor is a female donor in good health, enrolled as a control in a pregnancy study. The rearrangement joins TRBV6-5 to TRBJ1-1; weak D call: TRBD1 (6 bases). The CDR3 nucleotides are TGTGCCAGCAGTCCCACGGGGGGGCACACTGAAGCTTTCTTT. Its translation: CASSPTGGHTEAFF.